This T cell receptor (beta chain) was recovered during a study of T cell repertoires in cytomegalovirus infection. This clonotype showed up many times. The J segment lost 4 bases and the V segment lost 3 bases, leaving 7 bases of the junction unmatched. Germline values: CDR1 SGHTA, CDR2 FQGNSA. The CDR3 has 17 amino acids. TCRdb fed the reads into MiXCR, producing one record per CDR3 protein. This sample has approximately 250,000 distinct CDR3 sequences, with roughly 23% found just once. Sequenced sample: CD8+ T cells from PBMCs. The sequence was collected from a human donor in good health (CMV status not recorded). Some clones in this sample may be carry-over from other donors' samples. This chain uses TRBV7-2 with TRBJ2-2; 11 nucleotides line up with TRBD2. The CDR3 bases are TGTGCCAGCAGCTTCTCACTAGCGGGGGTATTCACCGGGGAGCTGTTTTTT. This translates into CASSFSLAGVFTGELFF.